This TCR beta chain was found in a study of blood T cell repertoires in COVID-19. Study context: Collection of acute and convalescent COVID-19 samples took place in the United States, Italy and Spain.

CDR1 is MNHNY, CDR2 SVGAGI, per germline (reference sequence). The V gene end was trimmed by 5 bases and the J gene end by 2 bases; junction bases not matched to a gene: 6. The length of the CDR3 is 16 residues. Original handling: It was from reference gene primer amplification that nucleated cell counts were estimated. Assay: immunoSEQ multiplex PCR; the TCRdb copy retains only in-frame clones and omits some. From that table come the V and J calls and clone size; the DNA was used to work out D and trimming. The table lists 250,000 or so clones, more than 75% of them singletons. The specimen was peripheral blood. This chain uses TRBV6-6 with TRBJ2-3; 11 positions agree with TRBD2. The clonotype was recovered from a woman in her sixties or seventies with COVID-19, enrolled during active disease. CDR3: CASSLRTSGFTDTQYF. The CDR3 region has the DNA TGTGCCAGCAGTCTCCGGACTAGCGGGTTCACAGATACGCAGTATTTT.